Included here is one TCR beta chain sequence, with context. Its antigen is not known. The CDR3 runs to 15 residues. Trimming removed 5 bases at V and 0 bases at J, with 11 bases between. The V gene's germline CDR1 is LNHDA and CDR2 SQIVND (reference sequence). The data belong to a study of PD-1 blockade in classical Hodgkin lymphoma. Study results and limitations: Similar baseline diversity was found in complete responders and newly diagnosed patients. CD4+ TCR diversity climbed significantly by C4D1, unlike CD8+ TCR diversity. Later analyses included only patients treated at least 1 year post-ASCT. Before treatment, TCR diversity in newly diagnosed patients was reportedly lower than in healthy donors.

Patients all relapsed after autologous stem cell transplantation, and there was variation in brentuximab vedotin exposure. Only in-frame clones appear in the TCRdb table, and some are missing; sequencing was by immunoSEQ multiplex PCR. The table has about 22,000 clones, more than 65% seen once. The chain uses TRBV19 and TRBJ1-5, with D tentatively TRBD1 (5 bases). The clonotype was recovered from a human donor with classical Hodgkin lymphoma. The material was peripheral blood mononuclear cells (PBMCs), obtained at baseline. CDR3 amino acids: CASSLRGDSNQPQHF. As DNA, the CDR3 is TGTGCCAGTAGTCTCCGGGGGGATAGCAATCAGCCCCAGCATTTT.